Listed below are T cell receptor beta chains from one sample, sequenced in a study of cytomegalovirus exposure and HLA in healthy donors. Sequenced by immunoSEQ multiplex PCR; TCRdb stores in-frame clones only, minus some. The sample consists of 120,000 or so clones, around four fifths of them appearing once. Sequencing input: PBMCs. The origin of the receptors is a man between 40 and 49 years old in good health and CMV-seronegative. Both conserved end residues are part of each CDR3. The D gene is left open where the match is weak. Clone size is shown for a subset of rows, as once, few, many or a class of expanded clone.

v_gene	j_gene	abundance	d_gene	CDR3aa	CDR3nt
TRBV30	TRBJ2-6	.	TRBD1	CAWSYTGRGLTGANGLTF	TGTGCCTGGAGTTATACGGGCAGGGGCTTAACAGGGGCCAACGGCCTGACTTTC
TRBV5-4	TRBJ1-2	.	.	CASTRGGGPSNYGYTF	TGTGCCAGCACCCGGGGGGGAGGACCCTCTAACTATGGCTACACCTTC
TRBV11-2	TRBJ1-1	.	.	CASSRAGRDTEAFF	TGTGCCAGCAGCCGGGCCGGGCGGGACACTGAAGCTTTCTTT
TRBV6-1	TRBJ2-7	.	.	CASSREVFYEQYF	TGTGCCAGCAGCCGCGAGGTTTTCTACGAGCAGTACTTC
TRBV19	TRBJ2-7	.	.	CASSTMDSSSYEQYF	TGTGCCAGTAGTACAATGGACAGTAGCTCCTACGAGCAGTACTTC
TRBV7-2	TRBJ2-4	.	TRBD2	CASTMGGGNNSQYF	TGTGCCAGCACCATGGGGGGAGGGAATAACAGTCAGTACTTC
TRBV15	TRBJ1-5	once	.	CATSRDLRPQHF	TGTGCCACCAGCAGAGATCTCAGGCCCCAGCATTTT
TRBV30	TRBJ2-3	.	.	CAWSVLGSTDTQYF	TGTGCCTGGAGTGTACTCGGTAGCACAGATACGCAGTATTTT
TRBV7-2	TRBJ1-6	.	TRBD1	CASSSGQTYNSPLHF	TGTGCCAGCAGCTCGGGACAGACTTATAATTCACCCCTCCACTTT
TRBV18	TRBJ1-1	.	TRBD1	CASSPGAGGEAFF	TGTGCCAGCTCACCGGGAGCAGGGGGCGAAGCTTTCTTT
TRBV7-6	TRBJ1-1	.	TRBD1	CASSPLGTGSVGTFF	TGTGCCAGCAGCCCGCTTGGGACAGGGTCTGTCGGGACTTTCTTT
TRBV27	TRBJ1-1	.	.	CASSPPGALNTEAFF	TGTGCCAGCAGTCCCCCAGGGGCTTTGAACACTGAAGCTTTCTTT
TRBV5-5	TRBJ2-7	once	.	CASSLLPQTAYEQYF	TGTGCCAGCAGCTTGTTGCCTCAAACGGCCTACGAGCAGTACTTC
TRBV6-6	TRBJ2-5	.	TRBD2	CASIGLAGGQETQYF	TGTGCCAGCATCGGACTAGCGGGAGGCCAAGAGACCCAGTACTTC
TRBV19	TRBJ1-5	.	TRBD1	CASSTTGAHQPQHF	TGTGCCAGTAGCACGACAGGGGCTCATCAGCCCCAGCATTTT
TRBV6-5	TRBJ1-6	.	.	CASSLRVVVNSPLHF	TGTGCCAGCAGTCTCAGGGTAGTGGTGAATTCACCCCTCCACTTT
TRBV7-6	TRBJ2-5	.	TRBD2	CASSLGGTSGTWTQYF	TGTGCCAGCAGCTTAGGGGGGACTAGCGGGACGTGGACCCAGTACTTC
TRBV2	TRBJ2-5	.	TRBD1	CASSRDRGLETQYF	TGTGCCAGCAGCCGGGACAGGGGGCTCGAGACCCAGTACTTC